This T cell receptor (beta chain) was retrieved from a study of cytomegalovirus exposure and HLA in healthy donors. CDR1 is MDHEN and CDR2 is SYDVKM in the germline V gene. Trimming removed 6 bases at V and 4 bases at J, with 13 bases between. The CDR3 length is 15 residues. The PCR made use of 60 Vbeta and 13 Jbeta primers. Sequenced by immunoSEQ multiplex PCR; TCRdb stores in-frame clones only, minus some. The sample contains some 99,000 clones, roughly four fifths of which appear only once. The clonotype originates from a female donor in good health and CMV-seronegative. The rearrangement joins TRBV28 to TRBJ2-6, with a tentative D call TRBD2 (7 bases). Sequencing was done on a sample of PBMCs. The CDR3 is CASSQTGGGANVLTF. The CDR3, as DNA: TGTGCCAGCAGCCAGACGGGGGGCGGGGCCAACGTCCTGACTTTC.